This T cell receptor (beta chain) was sequenced in a study of T cell responses to AZD1222 COVID-19 vaccine. As concerns this clone: Its specificity is not known.

Second-dose recipients at about 4 or about 12 weeks were treated as one pooled group. Using immunoSEQ multiplex PCR, the repertoire was profiled, and TCRdb retains in-frame clones only, with some absent. Among fewer than 30,000 clones listed, roughly 86% were seen once. Findings and caveats of the study: As reported, nearly half of all spike-specific TCRs target variant regions that are unmutated.

The sample in question was peripheral blood, obtained 28 days after the second AZD1222 dose. The TCR sequence derives from an adult who received the AZD1222 COVID-19 vaccine.

The CDR3 spells CASSLLPGPVETQYF. The CDR3 DNA reads as TGTGCCAGCAGCTTACTCCCGGGCCCGGTGGAGACCCAGTACTTC. V usage is TRBV7-3 and J usage is TRBJ2-5, with D unclear. Germline V gene lookup returns CDR1 SGHTA and CDR2 FQGTGA. CDR3 length: 15 amino acids. Trimming left V 2 bases short and J 5 bases short, with 15 bases between.